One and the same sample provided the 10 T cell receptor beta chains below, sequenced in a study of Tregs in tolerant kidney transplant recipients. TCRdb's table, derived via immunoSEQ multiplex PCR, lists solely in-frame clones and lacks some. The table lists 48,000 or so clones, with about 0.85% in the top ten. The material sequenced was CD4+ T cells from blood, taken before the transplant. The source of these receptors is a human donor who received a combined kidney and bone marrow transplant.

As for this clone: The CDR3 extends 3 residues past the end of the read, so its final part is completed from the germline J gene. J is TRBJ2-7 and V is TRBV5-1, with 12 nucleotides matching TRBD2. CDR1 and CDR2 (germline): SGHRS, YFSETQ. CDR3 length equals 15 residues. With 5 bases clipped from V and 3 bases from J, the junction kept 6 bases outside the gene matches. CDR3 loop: CASRPSGRAGYEQYF. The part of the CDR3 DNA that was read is TGCGCCAGCAGGCCTAGCGGGAGGGCCGGCTACGAG.

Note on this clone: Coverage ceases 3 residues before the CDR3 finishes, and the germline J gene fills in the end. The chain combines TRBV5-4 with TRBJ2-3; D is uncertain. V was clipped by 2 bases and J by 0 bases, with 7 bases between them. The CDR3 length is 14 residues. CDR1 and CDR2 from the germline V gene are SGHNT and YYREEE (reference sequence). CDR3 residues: CASSLLTSTDTQYF. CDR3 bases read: TGTGCCAGCAGCTTATTAACTAGCACAGATACG.

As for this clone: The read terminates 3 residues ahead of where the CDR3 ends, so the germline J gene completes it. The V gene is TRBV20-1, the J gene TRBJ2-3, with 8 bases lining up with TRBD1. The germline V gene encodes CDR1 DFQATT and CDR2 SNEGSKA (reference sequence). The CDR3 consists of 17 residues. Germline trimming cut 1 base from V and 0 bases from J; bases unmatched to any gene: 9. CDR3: CSARGPVRGRSTDTQYF. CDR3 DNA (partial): TGCAGTGCTAGAGGCCCGGTCAGGGGGCGCAGCACAGATACG.

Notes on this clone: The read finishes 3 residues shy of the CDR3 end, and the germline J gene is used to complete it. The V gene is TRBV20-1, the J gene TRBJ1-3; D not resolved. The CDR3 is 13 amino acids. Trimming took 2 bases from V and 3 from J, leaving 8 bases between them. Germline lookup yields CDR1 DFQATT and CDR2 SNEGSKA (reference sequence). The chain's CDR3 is CSARRTVGNTIYF. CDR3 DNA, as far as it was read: TGCAGTGCTAGAAGAACAGTTGGAAACACC.

The covered CDR3 bases are TGTGCCAGTAGTAGCCAGGGGCGCTACGAG. This gives the protein CASSSQGRYE. Given in full, the CDR3 is CASSSQGRYEQYF. The chain links TRBV19 to TRBJ2-7, with D possibly being TRBD1 (6 bases). The CDR3 extends 3 residues past the end of the read, so its final part is completed from the germline J gene. V was clipped by 4 bases and J by 3 bases, with 10 bases between them. The germline gives CDR1 LNHDA, CDR2 SQIVND (reference sequence). This CDR3 is built from 13 residues.

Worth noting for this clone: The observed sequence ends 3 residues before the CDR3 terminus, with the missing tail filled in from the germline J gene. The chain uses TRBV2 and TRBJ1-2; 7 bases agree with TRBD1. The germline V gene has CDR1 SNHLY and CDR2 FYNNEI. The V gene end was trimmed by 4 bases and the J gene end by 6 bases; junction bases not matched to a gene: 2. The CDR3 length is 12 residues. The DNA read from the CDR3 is TGTGCCAGCAGTGTAGGGACAGATGGC. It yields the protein CASSVGTDG. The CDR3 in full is CASSVGTDGYTF.

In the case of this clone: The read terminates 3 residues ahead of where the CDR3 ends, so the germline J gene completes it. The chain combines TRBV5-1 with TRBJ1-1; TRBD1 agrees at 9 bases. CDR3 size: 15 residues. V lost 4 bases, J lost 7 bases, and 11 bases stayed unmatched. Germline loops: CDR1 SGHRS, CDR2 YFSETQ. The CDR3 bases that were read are TGCGCCAGCAGCCCCACGGGGGGGACAGGGCTTGAA. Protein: CASSPTGGTGLE. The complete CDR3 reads CASSPTGGTGLEAFF.

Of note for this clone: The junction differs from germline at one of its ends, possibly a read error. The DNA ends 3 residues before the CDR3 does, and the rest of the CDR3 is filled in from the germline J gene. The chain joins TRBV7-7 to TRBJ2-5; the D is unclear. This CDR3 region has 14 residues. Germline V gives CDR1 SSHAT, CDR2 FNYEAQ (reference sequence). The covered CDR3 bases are TGTGCTAGCAGCGCCGTGGGCACCCAAGAGACC. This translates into CASSAVGTQET. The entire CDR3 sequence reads CASSAVGTQETQYF.

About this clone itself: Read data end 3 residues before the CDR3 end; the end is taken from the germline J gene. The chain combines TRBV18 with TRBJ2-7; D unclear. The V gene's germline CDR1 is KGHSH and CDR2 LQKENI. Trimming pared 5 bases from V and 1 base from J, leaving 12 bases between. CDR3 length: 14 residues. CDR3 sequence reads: CASSISPVSYEQYF. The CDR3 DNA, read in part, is TGTGCCAGCTCAATCTCCCCGGTATCCTACGAG.

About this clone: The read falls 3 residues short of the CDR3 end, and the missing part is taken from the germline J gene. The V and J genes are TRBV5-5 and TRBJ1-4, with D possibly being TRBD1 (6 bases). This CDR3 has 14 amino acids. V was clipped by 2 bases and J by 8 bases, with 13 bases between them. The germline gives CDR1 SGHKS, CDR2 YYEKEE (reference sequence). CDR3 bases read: TGTGCCAGCAGCTTTAGACAGGAGGGAGAAAAA. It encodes CASSFRQEGEK. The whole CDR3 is CASSFRQEGEKLFF.